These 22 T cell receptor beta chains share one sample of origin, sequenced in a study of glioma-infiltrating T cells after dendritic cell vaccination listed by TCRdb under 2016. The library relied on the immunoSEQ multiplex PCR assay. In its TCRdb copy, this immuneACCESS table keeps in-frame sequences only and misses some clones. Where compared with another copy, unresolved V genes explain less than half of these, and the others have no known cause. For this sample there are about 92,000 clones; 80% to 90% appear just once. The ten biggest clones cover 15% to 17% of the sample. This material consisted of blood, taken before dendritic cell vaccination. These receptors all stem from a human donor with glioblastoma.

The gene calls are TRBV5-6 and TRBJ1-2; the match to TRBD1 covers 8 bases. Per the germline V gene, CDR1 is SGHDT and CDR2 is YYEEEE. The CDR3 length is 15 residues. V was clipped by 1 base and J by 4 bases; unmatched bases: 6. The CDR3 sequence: CASSLWSTGGYGYTF. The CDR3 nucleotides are TGTGCCAGCAGCTTGTGGTCCACAGGGGGCTATGGCTACACCTTC.

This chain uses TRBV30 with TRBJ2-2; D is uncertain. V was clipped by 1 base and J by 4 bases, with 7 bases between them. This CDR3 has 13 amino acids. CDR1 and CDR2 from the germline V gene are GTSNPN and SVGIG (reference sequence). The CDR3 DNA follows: TGTGCCTGGAGTGGCAGAAGCACCGGGGAGCTGTTTTTT. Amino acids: CAWSGRSTGELFF.

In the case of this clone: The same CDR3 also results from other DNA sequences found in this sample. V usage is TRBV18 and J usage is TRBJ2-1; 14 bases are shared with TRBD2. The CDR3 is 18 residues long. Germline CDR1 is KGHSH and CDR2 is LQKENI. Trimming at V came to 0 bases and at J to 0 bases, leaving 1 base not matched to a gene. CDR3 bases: TGTGCCAGCTCACCACCTGGACTAGCGGGGGGCTCCTACAATGAGCAGTTCTTC. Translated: CASSPPGLAGGSYNEQFF.

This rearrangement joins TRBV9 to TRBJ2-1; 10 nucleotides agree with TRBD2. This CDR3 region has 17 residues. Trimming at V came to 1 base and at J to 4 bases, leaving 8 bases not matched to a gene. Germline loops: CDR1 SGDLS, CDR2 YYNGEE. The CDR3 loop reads CASSVRAGTSVYNEQFF. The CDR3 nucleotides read TGTGCCAGCAGCGTACGGGCCGGGACTAGCGTATACAATGAGCAGTTCTTC.

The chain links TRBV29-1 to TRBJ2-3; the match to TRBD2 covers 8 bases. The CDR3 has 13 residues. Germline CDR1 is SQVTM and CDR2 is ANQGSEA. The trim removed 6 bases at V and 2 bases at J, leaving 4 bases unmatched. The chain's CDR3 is CSVAGANTDTQYF. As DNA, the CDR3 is TGCAGCGTAGCGGGGGCCAACACAGATACGCAGTATTTT.

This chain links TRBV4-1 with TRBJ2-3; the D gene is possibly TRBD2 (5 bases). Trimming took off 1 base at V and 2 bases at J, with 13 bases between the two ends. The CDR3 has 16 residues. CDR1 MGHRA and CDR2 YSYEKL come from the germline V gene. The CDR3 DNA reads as TGCGCCAGCAGCCAAGTGGTAGCTAGCACCACAGATACGCAGTATTTT. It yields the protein CASSQVVASTTDTQYF.

CDR3 sequence (DNA): TGTGCCAGCAGACCCGGACAGGTTAACAATCAGCCCCAGCATTTT. Encoded protein: CASRPGQVNNQPQHF. The V and J genes are TRBV6-5 and TRBJ1-5; 7 bases are a match to TRBD1. The CDR3 consists of 15 residues. Per germline, CDR1 MNHEY and CDR2 SVGAGI. With V trimmed by 6 bases and J by 3 bases, 8 bases remained unmatched.

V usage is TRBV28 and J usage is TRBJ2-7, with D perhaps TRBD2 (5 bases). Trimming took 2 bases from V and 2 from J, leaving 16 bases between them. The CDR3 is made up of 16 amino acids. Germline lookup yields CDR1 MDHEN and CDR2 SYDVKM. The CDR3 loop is CASSLVAQVRPYEQYF. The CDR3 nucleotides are TGTGCCAGCAGTTTAGTAGCGCAAGTGCGTCCCTACGAGCAGTACTTC.

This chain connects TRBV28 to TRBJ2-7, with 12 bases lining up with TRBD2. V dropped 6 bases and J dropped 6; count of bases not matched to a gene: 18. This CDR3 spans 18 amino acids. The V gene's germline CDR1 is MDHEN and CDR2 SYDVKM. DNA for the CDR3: TGTGCCAGCAGCCCCCGGGGGGCGGCACTAGCGGGAGGCCTCGAGCAGTACTTC. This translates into CASSPRGAALAGGLEQYF.

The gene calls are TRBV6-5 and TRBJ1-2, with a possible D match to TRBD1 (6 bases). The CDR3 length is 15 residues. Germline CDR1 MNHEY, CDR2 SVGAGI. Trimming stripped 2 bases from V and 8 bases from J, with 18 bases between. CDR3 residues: CASSYKTGLPWGYTF. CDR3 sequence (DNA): TGTGCCAGCAGTTACAAGACAGGCCTCCCCTGGGGCTACACCTTC.

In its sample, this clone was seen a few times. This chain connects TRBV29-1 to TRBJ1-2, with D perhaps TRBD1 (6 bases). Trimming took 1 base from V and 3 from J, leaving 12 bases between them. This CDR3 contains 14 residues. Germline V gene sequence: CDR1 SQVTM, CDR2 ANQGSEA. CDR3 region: CSVEGPTGYYGYTF. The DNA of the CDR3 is TGCAGCGTTGAAGGCCCGACAGGCTACTATGGCTACACCTTC.

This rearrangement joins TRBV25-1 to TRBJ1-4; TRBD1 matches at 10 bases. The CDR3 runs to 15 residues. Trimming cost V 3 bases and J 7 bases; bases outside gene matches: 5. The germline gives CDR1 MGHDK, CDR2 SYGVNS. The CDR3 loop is CASSDSGTGVEKLFF. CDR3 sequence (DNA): TGTGCCAGCAGTGACTCCGGGACAGGGGTTGAAAAACTGTTTTTT.

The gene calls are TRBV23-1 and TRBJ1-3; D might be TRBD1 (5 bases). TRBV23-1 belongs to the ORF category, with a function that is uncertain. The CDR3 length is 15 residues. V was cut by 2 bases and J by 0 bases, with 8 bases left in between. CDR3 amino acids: CASSQKQDSGNTIYF. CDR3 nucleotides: TGCGCCAGCAGTCAAAAACAGGACTCTGGAAACACCATATATTTT.

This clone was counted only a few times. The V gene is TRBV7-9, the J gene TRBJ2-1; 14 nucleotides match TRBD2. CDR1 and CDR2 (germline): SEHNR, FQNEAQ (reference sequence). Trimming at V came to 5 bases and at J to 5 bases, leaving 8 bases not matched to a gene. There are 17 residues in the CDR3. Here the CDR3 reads CASSPRRLAGGDNEQFF. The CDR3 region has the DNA TGTGCCAGCAGCCCCCGTCGACTAGCGGGGGGGGACAATGAGCAGTTCTTC. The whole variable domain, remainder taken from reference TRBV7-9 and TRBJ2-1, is DTGVSQNPRHKITKRGQNVTFRCDPISEHNRLYWYRQTLGQGPEFLTYFQNEAQLEKSRLLSDRFSAERPKGSFSTLEIQRTEQGDSAMYLCASSPRRLAGGDNEQFFGPGTRLTVL.

The CDR3 is CASSLAGGTGELFF. In DNA form, the CDR3 reads TGTGCCAGCAGTTTGGCAGGGGGCACCGGGGAGCTGTTTTTT. The chain employs TRBV27 and TRBJ2-2; 7 nucleotides agree with TRBD1. The CDR3 sequence is 14 residues long. With 3 bases clipped from V and 4 bases from J, the junction kept 2 bases outside the gene matches. Germline CDR1 is MNHEY and CDR2 is SMNVEV (reference sequence).

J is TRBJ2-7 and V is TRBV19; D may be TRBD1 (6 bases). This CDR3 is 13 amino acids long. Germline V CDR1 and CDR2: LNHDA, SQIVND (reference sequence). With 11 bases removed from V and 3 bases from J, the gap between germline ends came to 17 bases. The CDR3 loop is CAAGVGTIYEQYF. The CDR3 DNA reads TGTGCCGCAGGCGTAGGGACAATCTACGAGCAGTACTTC.

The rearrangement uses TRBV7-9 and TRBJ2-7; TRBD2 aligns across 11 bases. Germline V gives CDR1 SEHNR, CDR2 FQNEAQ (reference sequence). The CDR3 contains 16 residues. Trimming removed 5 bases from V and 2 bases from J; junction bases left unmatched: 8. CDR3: CASSPPTSGATYEQYF. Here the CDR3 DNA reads TGTGCCAGCAGCCCGCCGACTAGCGGGGCAACCTACGAGCAGTACTTC.

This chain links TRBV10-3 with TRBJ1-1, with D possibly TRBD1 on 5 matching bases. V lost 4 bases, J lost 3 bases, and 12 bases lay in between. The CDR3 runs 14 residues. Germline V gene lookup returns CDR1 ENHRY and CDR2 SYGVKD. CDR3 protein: CAISVQGGDTEAFF. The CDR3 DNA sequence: TGTGCCATCAGTGTCCAAGGAGGGGACACTGAAGCTTTCTTT.

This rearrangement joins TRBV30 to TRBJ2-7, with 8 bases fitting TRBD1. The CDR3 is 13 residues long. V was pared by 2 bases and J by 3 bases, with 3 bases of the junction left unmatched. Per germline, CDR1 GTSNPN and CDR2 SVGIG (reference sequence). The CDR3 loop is CAWSSGQGYEQYF. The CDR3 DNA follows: TGTGCCTGGAGTAGCGGACAGGGCTACGAGCAGTACTTC. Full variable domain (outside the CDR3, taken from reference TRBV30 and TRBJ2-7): SQTIHQWPATLVQPVGSPLSLECTVEGTSNPNLYWYRQAAGRGLQLLFYSVGIGQISSEVPQNLSASRPQDRQFILSSKKLLLSDSGFYLCAWSSGQGYEQYFGPGTRLTVT.

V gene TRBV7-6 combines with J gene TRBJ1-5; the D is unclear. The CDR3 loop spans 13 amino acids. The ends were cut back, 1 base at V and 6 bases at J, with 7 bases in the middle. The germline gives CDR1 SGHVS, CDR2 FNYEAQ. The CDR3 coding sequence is TGTGCCAGCAGCTTAGGCCTTAGTCAGCCCCAGCATTTT. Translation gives CASSLGLSQPQHF. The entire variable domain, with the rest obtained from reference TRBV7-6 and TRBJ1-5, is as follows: GAGVSQSPRYKVTKRGQDVALRCDPISGHVSLYWYRQALGQGPEFLTYFNYEAQQDKSGLPNDRFSAERPEGSISTLTIQRTEQRDSAMYRCASSLGLSQPQHFGDGTRLSIL.

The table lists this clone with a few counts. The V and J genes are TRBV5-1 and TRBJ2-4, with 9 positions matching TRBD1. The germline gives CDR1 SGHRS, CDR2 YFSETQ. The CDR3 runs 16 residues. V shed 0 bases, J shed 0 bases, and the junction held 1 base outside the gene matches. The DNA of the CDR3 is TGCGCCAGCAGCTTGGGACAGGGGGGAGCCAAAAACATTCAGTACTTC. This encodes CASSLGQGGAKNIQYF. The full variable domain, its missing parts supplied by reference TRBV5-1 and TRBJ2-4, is KAGVTQTPRYLIKTRGQQVTLSCSPISGHRSVSWYQQTPGQGLQFLFEYFSETQRNKGNFPGRFSGRQFSNSRSEMNVSTLELGDSALYLCASSLGQGGAKNIQYFGAGTRLSVL.

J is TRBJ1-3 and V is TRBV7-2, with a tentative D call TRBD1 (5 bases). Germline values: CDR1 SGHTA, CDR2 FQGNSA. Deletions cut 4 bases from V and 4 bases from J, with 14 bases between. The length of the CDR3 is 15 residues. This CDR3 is CASSYPPGYGNTIYF. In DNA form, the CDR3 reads TGTGCCAGCAGCTACCCCCCAGGGTACGGAAACACCATATATTTT.